This entry lists 26 T cell receptor beta chains sequenced from one sample in a study of blood T cell repertoires in COVID-19. Assay used: immunoSEQ multiplex PCR; TCRdb lists only in-frame clones, some missing. The data show about 38,000 clones, 70% to 90% seen once. Sequenced sample: peripheral blood. These receptors came from a man aged 65-85 years with active COVID-19.

The CDR3 DNA follows: TGTGCCAGTAGCCGCCCGGACAGGCTGGAAAAACTGTTTTTT. Encoded protein: CASSRPDRLEKLFF. The chain combines TRBV19 with TRBJ1-4; 7 bases match TRBD1. The CDR3 contains 14 residues. Germline CDR1 LNHDA, CDR2 SQIVND (reference sequence). V lost 6 bases and J lost 8; bases outside the gene matches: 9.

The chain recombines TRBV27 with TRBJ2-7, with 8 bases that match TRBD2. The length of the CDR3 is 15 residues. The V gene end was trimmed by 6 bases and the J gene end by 0 bases; junction bases not matched to a gene: 7. Germline CDR1 is MNHEY and CDR2 is SMNVEV (reference sequence). In DNA form, the CDR3 reads TGTGCCAGCAGACCTACCACTAGCGGCTCCTACGAGCAGTACTTC. It yields the protein CASRPTTSGSYEQYF.

This sequence joins TRBV4-2 and TRBJ2-3, with 7 bases identical to TRBD2. CDR1 and CDR2 (germline): LGHNA, YNFKEQ. CDR3 length equals 14 residues. Trimming cost V 6 bases and J 4 bases; bases outside gene matches: 7. The CDR3 DNA reads TGTGCCAGCAGGCGGGGGAGCCGTTCAGATACGCAGTATTTT. Translation gives CASRRGSRSDTQYF.

The CDR3 loop reads CAISDGYNEQFF. CDR3 bases: TGTGCCATCAGTGACGGGTACAATGAGCAGTTCTTC. The chain carries TRBV10-3 and TRBJ2-1; no reliable D call. This CDR3 contains 12 residues. V was clipped by 3 bases and J by 4 bases, with 4 bases between them. Germline-derived CDR1 and CDR2 are ENHRY and SYGVKD.

The rearrangement uses TRBV7-9 and TRBJ2-3; 8 bases line up with TRBD2. V was clipped by 8 bases and J by 6 bases; unmatched bases: 4. The CDR3 is 12 residues long. CDR1 is SEHNR, CDR2 FQNEAQ, per germline (reference sequence). The CDR3 coding sequence is TGTGCCAGCCGGGGGGGCCTTGATACGCAGTATTTT. Amino acid sequence: CASRGGLDTQYF.

The gene calls are TRBV3-1 (or the pseudogene TRBV3-2) and TRBJ1-3, with 12 bases lining up with TRBD1. CDR3 size: 14 residues. CDR1 LGHDT and CDR2 YNNKEL come from the germline V gene (reference sequence). The trim removed 8 bases at V and 4 bases at J, leaving 3 bases unmatched. CDR3 DNA sequence: TGTGCCAGCTCCGGGACAGGGGGCGGAAACACCATATATTTT. Residues: CASSGTGGGNTIYF.

The V and J genes are TRBV6-2 or TRBV6-3 and TRBJ2-3; 12 bases match TRBD2. The CDR3 length is 17 residues. Germline V gives CDR1 MNHEY, CDR2 SVGEGT. V was clipped by 2 bases and J by 5 bases; unmatched bases: 8. CDR3 sequence: CASSYRSLAGGGDTQYF. CDR3 DNA sequence: TGTGCCAGCAGTTACCGATCACTAGCGGGGGGCGGAGATACGCAGTATTTT.

The chain is built from TRBV5-4 and TRBJ2-1, with D hard to call. The length of the CDR3 is 15 residues. V lost 3 bases, J lost 4 bases, and 14 bases lay in between. CDR1 is SGHNT and CDR2 is YYREEE in the germline V gene (reference sequence). In nucleotides, the CDR3 is TGTGCCAGCAGCTCATCTCTCCACTTATACAATGAGCAGTTCTTC. Encoded protein: CASSSSLHLYNEQFF.

The J gene is TRBJ1-4, the V gene TRBV7-9, with 12 bases that match TRBD1. Per the germline V gene, CDR1 is SEHNR and CDR2 is FQNEAQ (reference sequence). This CDR3 is 18 amino acids long. Losses at the gene ends were 1 base for V and 0 bases for J; bases not matched to a gene: 3. The CDR3 coding sequence is TGTGCCAGCAGCTTAGGGGACAGGGGGCATGCAACTAATGAAAAACTGTTTTTT. This codes for CASSLGDRGHATNEKLFF.

This chain uses TRBV7-9 with TRBJ1-4, with 7 bases lining up with TRBD1. Trimming took 2 bases from V and 0 from J; bases not matched to a gene: 9. The CDR3 runs to 18 residues. Looked up from germline, CDR1 is SEHNR and CDR2 is FQNEAQ (reference sequence). In DNA, the CDR3 is TGTGCCAGCAGCTTAAACAGGGGCGGTCCTGCAACTAATGAAAAACTGTTTTTT. It yields the protein CASSLNRGGPATNEKLFF.

The chain is built from TRBV19 and TRBJ1-1, with D possibly being TRBD1 (6 bases). The CDR3 covers 14 residues. Looked up from germline, CDR1 is LNHDA and CDR2 is SQIVND (reference sequence). Trimming pared 5 bases from V and 1 base from J, leaving 11 bases between. CDR3: CASSPLGQNTEAFF. In DNA form, the CDR3 reads TGTGCCAGTAGTCCGCTGGGACAGAACACTGAAGCTTTCTTT.

This rearrangement joins TRBV20-1 to TRBJ2-1; D is uncertain. The germline V gene encodes CDR1 DFQATT and CDR2 SNEGSKA (reference sequence). V lost 3 bases to trimming and J lost 5 bases, with 5 bases between them. The CDR3 loop spans 11 amino acids. CDR3 coding DNA: TGCAGTGCTAGTCAAAACAATGAGCAGTTCTTC. It is translated as CSASQNNEQFF.

The chain joins TRBV19 to TRBJ2-7, with 8 bases lining up with TRBD1. The J segment lost 3 bases and the V segment lost 5 bases, leaving 9 bases of the junction unmatched. CDR1 is LNHDA, CDR2 SQIVND, per germline (reference sequence). The CDR3 is 15 amino acids. For the CDR3, the DNA is TGTGCCAGTAGTGAATTGACAGGGGCAGACTACGAGCAGTACTTC. Protein sequence: CASSELTGADYEQYF.

This clone occurred once. This sequence joins TRBV9 and TRBJ2-2; unclear D gene. Germline CDR1 reads SGDLS; CDR2 reads YYNGEE. This CDR3 is built from 12 residues. With 3 bases removed from V and 2 bases from J, the gap between germline ends came to 2 bases. The CDR3 DNA is TGTGCCAGCAGCGCAAACACCGGGGAGCTGTTTTTT. It translates to CASSANTGELFF.

The chain uses TRBV7-8 and TRBJ1-5, with a possible D match to TRBD1 (5 bases). The germline V gene encodes CDR1 SGHVS and CDR2 FQNEAQ. Trimming shortened V by 1 base and J by 2 bases, and 9 bases separated the two germline ends. This CDR3 contains 15 residues. This CDR3 is CASSLVSRGNQPQHF. CDR3 nucleotides: TGTGCCAGCAGCTTAGTCAGCAGGGGCAATCAGCCCCAGCATTTT.

V is TRBV12-3 or TRBV12-4 and J is TRBJ1-2, with D hard to call. V was clipped by 3 bases and J by 6 bases, with 11 bases between them. This CDR3 comprises 13 residues. The DNA of the CDR3 is TGTGCCAGCAGTTTGCTAGGCCGGGATGGCTACACCTTC. It translates to CASSLLGRDGYTF.

The gene calls are TRBV9 and TRBJ1-1, with D perhaps TRBD1 (5 bases). The CDR3 contains 12 residues. The V gene's germline CDR1 is SGDLS and CDR2 YYNGEE. Deletions cut 10 bases from V and 3 bases from J, with 13 bases between. CDR3 in amino acids: CAPRGWHTEAFF. In nucleotides, the CDR3 is TGTGCCCCCCGGGGGTGGCACACTGAAGCTTTCTTT.

V usage is TRBV6-2 or TRBV6-3 and J usage is TRBJ1-1, with 8 bases identical to TRBD1. The junction had 11 bases not matched to a gene; V was cut back by 5 bases and J by 0 bases. This CDR3 region has 17 residues. Germline V gives CDR1 MNHEY, CDR2 SVGEGT. The CDR3 spells CASSRLGQGLMNTEAFF. Here the CDR3 DNA reads TGTGCCAGCAGTCGTCTCGGACAGGGACTCATGAACACTGAAGCTTTCTTT.

This sequence joins TRBV5-4 and TRBJ1-1; D not certain. In germline, CDR1 is SGHNT, CDR2 YYREEE (reference sequence). The CDR3 has 12 residues. Trimming removed 4 bases from V and 0 bases from J, with 4 bases in between. For the CDR3, the DNA is TGTGCCAGCAGCCAGGTGAACACTGAAGCTTTCTTT. It codes for CASSQVNTEAFF.

J is TRBJ1-2 and V is TRBV4-2; no clear D. Between the trimmed V and J ends, which lost 0 bases and 8 bases, there was a span of 19 bases. Germline lookup yields CDR1 LGHNA and CDR2 YNFKEQ. The CDR3 is 16 amino acids. CDR3 nucleotide sequence: TGTGCCAGCAGCCAAGAAGTGGCCATCTCGAGAGGAGGCTACACCTTC. It encodes CASSQEVAISRGGYTF.

This sequence joins TRBV28 and TRBJ1-2; 11 nucleotides align to TRBD1. This CDR3 has 13 residues. Germline CDR1 MDHEN, CDR2 SYDVKM. With V trimmed by 4 bases and J by 13 bases, 8 bases remained unmatched. DNA of the CDR3: TGTGCCAGCAGTTGGACGGACAGGGGGCAGTGCACCTTC. Protein: CASSWTDRGQCTF.

The chain uses TRBV2 and TRBJ2-4, with D unresolved. Germline V gene lookup returns CDR1 SNHLY and CDR2 FYNNEI. V was pared by 1 base and J by 6 bases, with 13 bases between. CDR3 length: 15 amino acids. CDR3 residues: CASSEDGALLNIQYF. The DNA of the CDR3 is TGTGCCAGCAGTGAAGACGGAGCGCTCCTAAACATTCAGTACTTC.

This chain links TRBV9 with TRBJ2-1; D remains ambiguous. Per germline, CDR1 SGDLS and CDR2 YYNGEE. The CDR3 covers 12 residues. V was shortened by 5 bases and J by 0 bases, with 3 bases between the two germline ends. The CDR3 sequence: CASSLSYNEQFF. In DNA, the CDR3 is TGTGCCAGCAGTCTCTCCTACAATGAGCAGTTCTTC.

This chain connects TRBV11-3 to TRBJ2-5, with 9 positions matching TRBD1. J lost 2 bases, V lost 4 bases, and 5 bases had no gene match. CDR1 SGHNT and CDR2 YENEEA come from the germline V gene. The CDR3 is made up of 15 amino acids. The CDR3 DNA sequence: TGTGCCAGCAGCTCTACCGGGACAGGGCAAGAGACCCAGTACTTC. Protein: CASSSTGTGQETQYF.

The rearrangement joins TRBV13 to TRBJ2-7; TRBD1 matches at 9 bases. The CDR3 runs 17 residues. Germline V CDR1 and CDR2: PRHDT, FYEKMQ (reference sequence). The V and J ends lost 5 bases and 0 bases, in that order; junction bases with no gene match: 11. CDR3 loop: CASSRHAGTGPSYEQYF. CDR3 bases: TGTGCCAGCAGCCGCCATGCGGGGACAGGGCCCTCCTACGAGCAGTACTTC. The whole variable domain, remainder taken from reference TRBV13 and TRBJ2-7, is AAGVIQSPRHLIKEKRETATLKCYPIPRHDTVYWYQQGPGQDPQFLISFYEKMQSDKGSIPDRFSAQQFSDYHSELNMSSLELGDSALYFCASSRHAGTGPSYEQYFGPGTRLTVT.

This chain links TRBV5-5 with TRBJ2-3; 7 nucleotides match TRBD2. Germline trimming cut 1 base from V and 3 bases from J; bases unmatched to any gene: 5. The CDR3 length is 15 residues. Per the germline V gene, CDR1 is SGHKS and CDR2 is YYEKEE (reference sequence). In DNA form, the CDR3 reads TGTGCCAGCAGCTTGACTAGCGTAAAGACAGATACGCAGTATTTT. Translated, it gives CASSLTSVKTDTQYF.